The 27 T cell receptor beta chains below all came from one sample that was sequenced in a study of T-cell reconstitution after alpha-beta-depleted transplantation in children. Unique molecular identifiers were incorporated into the prepared TCRbeta library. TCRdb re-analysed the PCR reads in MiXCR, keeping a single row per CDR3 protein. The data hold some 550,000 distinct CDR3 sequences, with approximately 20% observed a single time. The sample consisted of PBMCs from the stem cell graft donor, taken from the stem cell graft. The receptor set was obtained from a human donor who donated a stem cell graft to a child with acute lymphoblastic leukemia.

This clonotype was observed a few times. The chain uses TRBV12-3 or TRBV12-4 and TRBJ1-1, with 7 positions matching TRBD1. J was trimmed by 11 bases and V by 5 bases; bases with no gene match: 5. The CDR3 consists of 11 residues. CDR3: CASSATGVAFF. The CDR3 coding sequence is TGTGCCAGCAGTGCCACAGGGGTGGCTTTCTTT.

This clonotype has a handful of counts. This chain joins TRBV2 and TRBJ2-7; 9 nucleotides line up with TRBD1. The CDR3 has 14 amino acids. The germline V gene encodes CDR1 SNHLY and CDR2 FYNNEI. The V segment lost 1 base and the J segment 4 bases; nucleotides outside the gene matches: 2. The CDR3 loop is CASSEGGQGYEQYF. CDR3 DNA sequence: TGTGCCAGCAGTGAAGGGGGACAGGGTTACGAGCAGTACTTC.

The chain recombines TRBV18 with TRBJ1-2, with a possible D match to TRBD1 (5 bases). Germline assignment: CDR1 KGHSH and CDR2 LQKENI. CDR3 length: 16 amino acids. Trimming removed 2 bases from V and 6 bases from J, with 19 bases in between. The CDR3 DNA reads as TGTGCCAGCTCACCAGAGGGGACGGATCAGATACATGGCTACACCTTC. Translated: CASSPEGTDQIHGYTF.

The chain couples TRBV4-1 to TRBJ2-7; TRBD1 matches at 9 bases. J lost 5 bases, V lost 3 bases, and 2 bases had no gene match. Germline V gene lookup returns CDR1 MGHRA and CDR2 YSYEKL. The CDR3 has 13 amino acids. CDR3 protein: CASSHWTGDEQYF. The DNA for the CDR3 is TGCGCCAGCAGCCACTGGACAGGGGACGAGCAGTACTTC.

The V call is TRBV9, the J call TRBJ2-1, with D unresolved. The germline V and J ends were trimmed by 3 bases and 3 bases, with 10 bases remaining between them. Germline values: CDR1 SGDLS, CDR2 YYNGEE. The CDR3 consists of 14 residues. CDR3 bases: TGTGCCAGCAGCGCCACCGATTTCTACAATGAGCAGTTCTTC. Translating gives CASSATDFYNEQFF.

The rearrangement uses TRBV5-6 and TRBJ2-5, with D possibly matching TRBD2 (7 bases). Trimming cost V 5 bases and J 2 bases, with 22 bases left between them. The CDR3 length is 17 residues. Germline CDR1 reads SGHDT; CDR2 reads YYEEEE. The chain's CDR3 is CASSSDWGGPIQETQYF. The DNA for the CDR3 is TGTGCCAGCAGTTCGGATTGGGGGGGCCCAATACAAGAGACCCAGTACTTC.

The chain is built from TRBV6-6 and TRBJ2-5; D is perhaps TRBD2 (6 bases). The germline V gene encodes CDR1 MNHNY and CDR2 SVGAGI (reference sequence). The CDR3 covers 13 residues. V gave up 4 bases and J gave up 10 bases, with 16 bases separating them. Here the CDR3 reads CASSSGTEEHQYF. CDR3 sequence (DNA): TGTGCCAGCAGTTCCGGGACTGAAGAGCACCAGTACTTC.

The genes are TRBV5-6 and TRBJ1-1; D is uncertain. The ends were cut back, 0 bases at V and 4 bases at J, with 7 bases in the middle. This CDR3 comprises 13 residues. Looked up from germline, CDR1 is SGHDT and CDR2 is YYEEEE. The CDR3 region has the DNA TGTGCCAGCAGCTTGGACCTACCCACTGAAGCTTTCTTT. Protein: CASSLDLPTEAFF.

The chain uses TRBV27 and TRBJ2-1, with 10 bases that match TRBD2. This CDR3 is 13 amino acids long. V dropped 8 bases and J dropped 3; count of bases not matched to a gene: 1. Germline CDR1 is MNHEY and CDR2 is SMNVEV (reference sequence). CDR3 in amino acids: CASGTSVYNEQFF. The CDR3 DNA sequence: TGTGCCAGCGGGACTAGCGTCTACAATGAGCAGTTCTTC.

The CDR3 DNA is TGCAGCGTTGGTCGAGGAACTCAGAGGGACTCCTACAATGAGCAGTTCTTC. Its translation is CSVGRGTQRDSYNEQFF. The V call is TRBV29-1, the J call TRBJ2-1, with D perhaps matching TRBD2 (5 bases). V gave up 4 bases and J gave up 0 bases, with 19 bases separating them. Germline V gene lookup returns CDR1 SQVTM and CDR2 ANQGSEA. The CDR3 is made up of 17 amino acids.

V usage is TRBV29-1 and J usage is TRBJ2-1; D ambiguous. Trimming cost V 6 bases and J 5 bases, with 5 bases left between them. From germline, CDR1 is SQVTM and CDR2 ANQGSEA. The CDR3 is made up of 10 amino acids. The CDR3 is CSVIHNEQFF. DNA of the CDR3: TGCAGCGTCATTCACAATGAGCAGTTCTTC.

This rearrangement joins TRBV20-1 to TRBJ2-1; D call uncertain. V lost 5 bases and J 9 bases, leaving 17 bases between the germline ends. CDR1 DFQATT and CDR2 SNEGSKA come from the germline V gene (reference sequence). This CDR3 spans 13 amino acids. Written as DNA, the CDR3 is TGCAGTGCTGGTGGCATGGGCAAGTTTGAGCAGTTCTTC. Translation gives CSAGGMGKFEQFF.

This sequence joins TRBV20-1 and TRBJ2-7, with 7 bases fitting TRBD2. This CDR3 contains 14 residues. After removal of 0 bases from V and 3 bases from J, the junction contained 5 bases not matched to a gene. CDR1 and CDR2 from the germline V gene are DFQATT and SNEGSKA (reference sequence). In nucleotides, the CDR3 is TGCAGTGCTAGAGATGGCGGGAGCTACTACGAGCAGTACTTC. It specifies CSARDGGSYYEQYF.

This clonotype was detected ten times or more. The J gene is TRBJ2-7, the V gene TRBV10-3; TRBD1 is a possible D gene (6 bases). The V gene's germline CDR1 is ENHRY and CDR2 SYGVKD. V lost 3 bases and J 9 bases, leaving 12 bases between the germline ends. This CDR3 has 12 amino acids. DNA of the CDR3: TGTGCCATCAGTGAATCAGGGGCTGGGCAGTACTTC. Its translation: CAISESGAGQYF.

This clonotype showed up just a few times. The V call is TRBV20-1, the J call TRBJ2-7; perhaps TRBD1 as D (6 bases). Germline V gene sequence: CDR1 DFQATT, CDR2 SNEGSKA (reference sequence). V was clipped by 5 bases and J by 4 bases, with 9 bases between them. This CDR3 comprises 11 residues. CDR3 DNA: TGCAGTGCTGCGGACAGATACGAGCAGTACTTC. Translating gives CSAADRYEQYF.

This chain joins TRBV6-5 and TRBJ2-3, with D unresolved. CDR3 length: 14 amino acids. CDR1 and CDR2 (germline): MNHEY, SVGAGI. The V end lost 2 bases, the J end lost 4 bases, and 10 bases lay between the germline ends. Here the CDR3 reads CASSYPGGSDTQYF. The CDR3 coding sequence is TGTGCCAGCAGTTACCCGGGTGGGTCAGATACGCAGTATTTT.

This clonotype has only a few counts. The V call is TRBV4-1, the J call TRBJ2-2; tentatively, D is TRBD2 (5 bases). Germline V gene data show CDR1 as MGHRA and CDR2 as YSYEKL. Trimming pared 0 bases from V and 2 bases from J, leaving 7 bases between. The CDR3 consists of 15 residues. CDR3 sequence reads: CASSQEGSNTGELFF. The CDR3 DNA sequence: TGCGCCAGCAGCCAAGAGGGGAGTAACACCGGGGAGCTGTTTTTT.

The rearrangement uses TRBV5-1 and TRBJ1-1; no clear D. There are 14 residues in the CDR3. The germline gives CDR1 SGHRS, CDR2 YFSETQ. Trimming stripped 0 bases from V and 6 bases from J, with 12 bases between. CDR3 nucleotide sequence: TGCGCCAGCAGCTTGGGGGTCGGACCATCTGAAGCTTTCTTT. Translating gives CASSLGVGPSEAFF.

This chain links TRBV2 with TRBJ2-5; tentative D call: TRBD1 (5 bases). The V end lost 0 bases, the J end lost 2 bases, and 16 bases lay between the germline ends. The length of the CDR3 is 17 residues. The germline gives CDR1 SNHLY, CDR2 FYNNEI. This chain's CDR3 is CASSEAVRRVEQETQYF. The CDR3 nucleotides are TGTGCCAGCAGTGAAGCGGTACGCAGGGTCGAACAAGAGACCCAGTACTTC.

This sequence joins TRBV10-3 and TRBJ2-7, with 7 bases fitting TRBD2. The V gene's germline CDR1 is ENHRY and CDR2 SYGVKD. This CDR3 has 13 amino acids. The V segment lost 2 bases and the J segment 6 bases; nucleotides outside the gene matches: 4. The CDR3 DNA follows: TGTGCCATCAGTGAGGCGGGAGTGCCCGAGCAGTACTTC. This encodes CAISEAGVPEQYF.

CDR3 nucleotide sequence: TGCAGCGTTGATCTTTGGACAGTCCAAGAGACCCAGTACTTC. Amino acid sequence: CSVDLWTVQETQYF. The chain carries TRBV29-1 and TRBJ2-5, with a tentative D call TRBD1 (6 bases). Trimming shortened V by 3 bases and J by 1 base, and 12 bases separated the two germline ends. CDR3 length: 14 amino acids. In germline, CDR1 is SQVTM, CDR2 ANQGSEA.

This clonotype has more than one count but fewer than ten. The gene calls are TRBV12-3 or TRBV12-4 and TRBJ1-2; 9 bases fit TRBD1. The CDR3 spans 15 residues. Trimming at V came to 5 bases and at J to 4 bases, leaving 8 bases not matched to a gene. The CDR3 coding sequence is TGTGCCAGCAGTCTGGGACAGGGACTAGGCTATGGCTACACCTTC. It codes for CASSLGQGLGYGYTF.

This chain connects TRBV7-3 to TRBJ1-2; 7 nucleotides match TRBD1. CDR1 is SGHTA and CDR2 is FQGTGA in the germline V gene. V shed 0 bases, J shed 7 bases, and the junction held 14 bases outside the gene matches. This CDR3 has 17 amino acids. The CDR3 nucleotides are TGTGCCAGCAGCTTAACAGGGGGCCGCCCCCCAAGTGCTGGCTACACCTTC. It codes for CASSLTGGRPPSAGYTF.

This clonotype has a handful of counts. This rearrangement joins TRBV12-3 or TRBV12-4 to TRBJ2-2; tentative D call: TRBD1 (5 bases). This CDR3 is built from 15 residues. Trimming stripped 3 bases from V and 3 bases from J, with 11 bases between. This CDR3 is CASSFSGRDTGELFF. CDR3 DNA sequence: TGTGCCAGCAGTTTTTCGGGCAGGGACACCGGGGAGCTGTTTTTT.

This clonotype has more than one count but fewer than ten. The chain joins TRBV7-3 to TRBJ2-2; D is uncertain. There are 14 residues in the CDR3. V was shortened by 4 bases and J by 4 bases, with 10 bases between the two germline ends. Looked up from germline, CDR1 is SGHTA and CDR2 is FQGTGA. CDR3 sequence: CASSSMGSTGELFF. DNA for the CDR3: TGTGCCAGCAGCTCCATGGGGTCCACCGGGGAGCTGTTTTTT.

This clonotype was counted only a few times. The rearrangement links TRBV4-1 to TRBJ1-4; TRBD1 aligns across 7 bases. The CDR3 is 15 amino acids. Trimming cost V 1 base and J 7 bases; bases outside gene matches: 6. CDR1 and CDR2 from the germline V gene are MGHRA and YSYEKL. CDR3 in DNA: TGCGCCAGCAGCCAAGGACAGGGAACGGGTGAAAAACTGTTTTTT. Translated, it gives CASSQGQGTGEKLFF.

As regards this clonotype: One junction end does not reproduce the germline sequence, and a read error may be involved. V usage is TRBV27 and J usage is TRBJ2-2; D is unclear. The CDR3 loop spans 15 amino acids. In germline, CDR1 is MNHEY, CDR2 SMNVEV (reference sequence). CDR3 residues: CASTLSLGFTGELFF. The DNA for the CDR3 is TGTGCCAGCACTTTATCATTAGGTTTCACCGGGGAGCTGTTTTTT.